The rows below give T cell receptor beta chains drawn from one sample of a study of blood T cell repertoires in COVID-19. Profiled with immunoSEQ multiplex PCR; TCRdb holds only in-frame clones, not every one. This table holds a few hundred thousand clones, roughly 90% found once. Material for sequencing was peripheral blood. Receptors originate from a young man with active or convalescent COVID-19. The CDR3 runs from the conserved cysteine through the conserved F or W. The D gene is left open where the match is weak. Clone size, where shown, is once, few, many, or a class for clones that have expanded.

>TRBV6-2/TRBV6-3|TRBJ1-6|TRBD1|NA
CASSDRVHSPLHF
TGTGCCAGCAGTGACAGGGTCCATTCACCCCTCCACTTT
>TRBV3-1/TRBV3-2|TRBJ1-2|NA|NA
CASSLGGEEGPYYGYTF
TGTGCCAGCAGCCTCGGAGGGGAAGAGGGGCCGTACTATGGCTACACCTTC
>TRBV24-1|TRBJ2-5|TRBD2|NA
CATSAGGGGHQETQYF
TGTGCCACCAGTGCCGGCGGGGGGGGCCACCAAGAGACCCAGTACTTC
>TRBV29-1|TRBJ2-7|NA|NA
CSVGGTGGSYEQYF
TGCAGCGTTGGGGGGACTGGCGGCTCCTACGAGCAGTACTTC
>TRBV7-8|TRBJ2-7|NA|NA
CASSFLSTGYEQYF
TGTGCCAGCAGCTTTCTCTCGACAGGCTACGAGCAGTACTTC
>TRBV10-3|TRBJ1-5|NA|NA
CAISDSNSNQPQHF
TGTGCCATCAGTGACAGTAATAGCAATCAGCCCCAGCATTTT
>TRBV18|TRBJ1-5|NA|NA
CASSPRPDQPQHF
TGTGCCAGCTCACCACGGCCCGATCAGCCCCAGCATTTT
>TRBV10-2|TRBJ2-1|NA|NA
CASLGLSRNEQFF
TGCGCCAGCCTAGGACTCTCCCGGAATGAGCAGTTCTTC
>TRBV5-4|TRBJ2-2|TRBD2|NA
CASSLGGGGASGELFF
TGTGCCAGCAGCTTGGGTGGCGGGGGGGCGTCCGGGGAGCTGTTTTTT
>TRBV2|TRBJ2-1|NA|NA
CASSASNEQFF
TGTGCCAGCAGTGCGTCCAATGAGCAGTTCTTC
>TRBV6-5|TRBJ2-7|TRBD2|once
CASSSLPGGYEQYF
TGTGCCAGCAGTTCTCTCCCGGGGGGATACGAGCAGTACTTC
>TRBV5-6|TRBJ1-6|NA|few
CASSLYARVNSPLHF
TGTGCCAGCAGCTTGTACGCCAGGGTTAATTCACCCCTCCACTTT
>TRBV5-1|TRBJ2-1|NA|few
CASSLAGAEEQFF
TGCGCCAGCAGCTTGGCAGGGGCGGAAGAGCAGTTCTTC
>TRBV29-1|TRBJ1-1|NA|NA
CSVITGFQNTEAFF
TGCAGCGTGATAACAGGGTTTCAGAACACTGAAGCTTTCTTT
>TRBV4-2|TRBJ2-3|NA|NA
CASSQEGQAKLNTQYF
TGTGCCAGCAGCCAAGAGGGCCAGGCCAAACTTAATACGCAGTATTTT
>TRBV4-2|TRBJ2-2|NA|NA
CASSQVRGFSTGELFF
TGTGCCAGCAGCCAAGTTCGGGGGTTTTCGACCGGGGAGCTGTTTTTT
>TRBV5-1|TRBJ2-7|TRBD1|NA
CASSWDREIYEQYF
TGCGCCAGCAGCTGGGACAGGGAGATTTACGAGCAGTACTTC
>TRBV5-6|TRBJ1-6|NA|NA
CASMIRGSNSPLHF
TGTGCCAGCATGATAAGGGGGTCTAATTCACCCCTCCACTTT
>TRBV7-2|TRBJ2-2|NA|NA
CASSLGAGFVLNTGELFF
TGTGCCAGCAGCTTAGGGGCAGGGTTTGTACTGAACACCGGGGAGCTGTTTTTT
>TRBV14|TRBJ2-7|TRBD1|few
CASSRVTGNSYEQYF
TGTGCCAGCAGCCGAGTGACAGGGAACTCCTACGAGCAGTACTTC
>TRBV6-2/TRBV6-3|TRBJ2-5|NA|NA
CASSWTDWVGETQYF
TGTGCCAGCAGTTGGACAGATTGGGTTGGTGAGACCCAGTACTTC
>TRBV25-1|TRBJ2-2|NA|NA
CASSPQGVDTGELFF
TGTGCCAGCAGCCCCCAGGGTGTCGACACCGGGGAGCTGTTTTTT
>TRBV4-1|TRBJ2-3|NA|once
CASSPLSLERTDTQYF
TGCGCCAGCAGCCCACTCTCACTAGAACGCACAGATACGCAGTATTTT
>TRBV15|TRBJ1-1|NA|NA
CATSRLITEAFF
TGTGCCACCAGCAGACTAATCACTGAAGCTTTCTTT
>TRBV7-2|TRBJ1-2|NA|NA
CASSLAGGGGYTF
TGTGCCAGCAGCTTAGCAGGGGGTGGTGGCTACACCTTC
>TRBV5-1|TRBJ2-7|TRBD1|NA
CASSFGGQGNYEQYF
TGCGCCAGCAGCTTTGGAGGACAGGGCAACTACGAGCAGTACTTC
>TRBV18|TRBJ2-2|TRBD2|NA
CASSPGLAGSTGELFF
TGTGCCAGCTCCCCCGGACTAGCGGGGTCCACCGGGGAGCTGTTTTTT
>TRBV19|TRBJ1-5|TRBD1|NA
CASSRKGQNNQPQHF
TGTGCCAGTAGTAGAAAGGGACAGAATAATCAGCCCCAGCATTTT
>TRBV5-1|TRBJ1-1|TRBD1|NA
CASSLVGDREAFF
TGCGCCAGCAGCTTGGTAGGGGACAGAGAAGCTTTCTTT
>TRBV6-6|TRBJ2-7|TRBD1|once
CASSRDRVYEQYF
TGTGCCAGCAGTAGGGACAGGGTCTACGAGCAGTACTTC
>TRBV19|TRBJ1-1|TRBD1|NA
CAIQGAHTEAFF
TGTGCCATACAGGGGGCGCACACTGAAGCTTTCTTT
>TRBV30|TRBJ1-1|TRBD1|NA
CAWSAGGASTEAFF
TGTGCCTGGAGTGCAGGGGGCGCGTCCACTGAAGCTTTCTTT
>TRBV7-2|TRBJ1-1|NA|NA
CASILWGGARTEAFF
TGTGCCAGCATCCTCTGGGGGGGGGCGCGCACTGAAGCTTTCTTT
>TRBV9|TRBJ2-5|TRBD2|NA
CASSPGTSGGIVKETQYF
TGTGCCAGCAGCCCCGGGACTAGCGGGGGGATCGTGAAAGAGACCCAGTACTTC
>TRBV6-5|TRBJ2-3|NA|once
CASQTSSSGYTQYF
TGTGCCAGCCAAACCAGCTCCAGCGGGTACACGCAGTATTTT
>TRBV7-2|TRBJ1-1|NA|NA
CASSLQGPGTEAFF
TGTGCCAGCAGCTTACAGGGTCCAGGCACTGAAGCTTTCTTT
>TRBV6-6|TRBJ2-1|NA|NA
CASSYGGPANEQFF
TGTGCCAGCAGTTACGGAGGTCCCGCCAATGAGCAGTTCTTC
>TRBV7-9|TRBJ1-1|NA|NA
CASSPTLGHAEAFF
TGTGCCAGCAGCCCAACGCTGGGGCACGCTGAAGCTTTCTTT
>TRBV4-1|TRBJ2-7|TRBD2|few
CASSQEGLAGDYEQYF
TGCGCCAGCAGCCAAGAGGGGCTAGCGGGGGACTACGAGCAGTACTTC
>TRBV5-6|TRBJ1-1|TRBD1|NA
CASSLGDSGTEAFF
TGTGCCAGCAGCTTGGGGGACAGCGGCACTGAAGCTTTCTTT
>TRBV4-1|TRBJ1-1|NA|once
CASSQDAGSSLYTEAFF
TGCGCCAGCAGCCAAGACGCAGGGTCTTCTTTATACACTGAAGCTTTCTTT
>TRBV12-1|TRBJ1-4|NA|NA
CASSFVTVFSGRDEKLFF
TGTGCCAGCAGCTTTGTGACGGTGTTTTCGGGGCGGGACGAAAAACTGTTTTTT
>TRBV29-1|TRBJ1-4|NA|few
CSVLSGIGNEKLFF
TGCAGCGTTCTTTCCGGGATCGGTAATGAAAAACTGTTTTTT
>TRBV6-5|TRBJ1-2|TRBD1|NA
CASRRTTGGGGGYTF
TGTGCCAGCAGACGCACGACAGGGGGGGGCGGTGGCTACACCTTC
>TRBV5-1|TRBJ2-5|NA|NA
CASSSVRGSETQYF
TGCGCCAGCAGCTCGGTCCGGGGTTCGGAGACCCAGTACTTC
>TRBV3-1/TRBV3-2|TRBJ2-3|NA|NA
CASSQSLSTDTQYF
TGTGCCAGCAGCCAATCTCTTAGCACAGATACGCAGTATTTT
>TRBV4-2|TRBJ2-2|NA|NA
CASSHPVAGELFF
TGTGCCAGCAGCCATCCGGTAGCCGGGGAGCTGTTTTTT
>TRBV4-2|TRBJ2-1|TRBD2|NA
CASSQNSGGAVWQFF
TGTGCCAGCAGCCAAAATAGCGGGGGGGCCGTCTGGCAGTTCTTC
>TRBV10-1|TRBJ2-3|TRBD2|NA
CASSGGLAGNTDTQYF
TGCGCCAGCAGTGGCGGACTAGCGGGGAACACAGATACGCAGTATTTT
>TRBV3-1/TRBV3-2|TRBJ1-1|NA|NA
CASHHVGQNTEAFF
TGTGCCAGTCATCACGTGGGACAAAACACTGAAGCTTTCTTT
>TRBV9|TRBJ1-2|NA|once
CASSVGDAGYGYTF
TGTGCCAGCAGCGTAGGAGACGCGGGCTATGGCTACACCTTC
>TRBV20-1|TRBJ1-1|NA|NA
CSAGATEAFF
TGCAGTGCTGGGGCCACTGAAGCTTTCTTT
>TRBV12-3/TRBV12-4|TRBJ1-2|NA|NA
CASSPSAAVGYTF
TGTGCCAGCAGCCCCTCCGCCGCGGTTGGCTACACCTTC
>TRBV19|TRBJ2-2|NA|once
CASEARGVGTGELFF
TGTGCCTCGGAAGCAAGGGGCGTCGGCACCGGGGAGCTGTTTTTT
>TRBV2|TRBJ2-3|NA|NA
CASRTGLGGAPDTQYF
TGTGCCAGCAGGACGGGTCTTGGGGGGGCCCCAGATACGCAGTATTTT